Following are 6 T cell receptor beta chains from one sample sequenced in a study of T-cell reconstitution after alpha-beta-depleted transplantation in children. Preparing the TCRbeta library involved the use of unique molecular identifiers. TCRdb used MiXCR to reprocess the PCR reads, holding one entry per CDR3 protein. The sample holds more than 25,000 distinct CDR3 sequences, roughly 5.7% seen once. Specimen: PBMCs, mostly from graft donor cells, collected 180 days after TCRalphabeta/CD19-depleted stem cell transplant. These receptors were obtained from a male patient aged 10 to 17 who had a stem cell transplant for acute myeloid leukemia, so the T cells may come from the graft donor.

This clonotype came up many times. The chain joins TRBV9 to TRBJ2-1; D is unclear. The CDR3 is 15 residues long. The germline gives CDR1 SGDLS, CDR2 YYNGEE. Trimming took 0 bases from V and 2 from J, leaving 9 bases between them. The CDR3 region is CASSVGRHPYNEQFF. The CDR3 nucleotides read TGTGCCAGCAGCGTAGGGCGGCACCCCTACAATGAGCAGTTCTTC.

This clonotype was picked up many times. The chain employs TRBV28 and TRBJ2-3; 10 bases align to TRBD2. The CDR3 runs 16 residues. The V gene end was trimmed by 2 bases and the J gene end by 6 bases; junction bases not matched to a gene: 8. Germline CDR1 reads MDHEN; CDR2 reads SYDVKM. CDR3 coding DNA: TGTGCCAGCAGTTTAGGTCTAGCGGGAGCAATGGATACGCAGTATTTT. It translates to CASSLGLAGAMDTQYF.

This clonotype was seen many times. The V and J genes are TRBV24-1 and TRBJ1-2; D gene unclear. Germline values: CDR1 KGHDR, CDR2 SFDVKD. V was shortened by 3 bases and J by 4 bases, with 8 bases between the two germline ends. The CDR3 has 13 residues. The CDR3 DNA follows: TGTGCCACCAGTGATCCCGGGGTCTATGGCTACACCTTC. Amino acids: CATSDPGVYGYTF.

Many counts were recorded for this clonotype. The rearrangement links TRBV5-1 to TRBJ2-1, with D perhaps TRBD1 (6 bases). CDR1 is SGHRS and CDR2 is YFSETQ in the germline V gene. V lost 0 bases and J lost 6, with 16 bases in between. The CDR3 is 16 amino acids. The CDR3 DNA reads TGCGCCAGCAGCTTGGATGGGACACAGAGGGGCAATGAGCAGTTCTTC. Translating it yields CASSLDGTQRGNEQFF.

This clonotype has ten or more counts. The genes are TRBV6-5 and TRBJ2-7, with TRBD2 identical over 7 bases. CDR3 length: 14 residues. V shed 2 bases, J shed 0 bases, and the junction held 1 base outside the gene matches. Germline CDR1 and CDR2: MNHEY and SVGAGI. The CDR3 DNA follows: TGTGCCAGCAGTTACACGGGAGGCTCCTACGAGCAGTACTTC. The encoded protein is CASSYTGGSYEQYF.

This clonotype was found many times. The chain uses TRBV7-2 and TRBJ1-2; no reliable D call. Germline V gene sequence: CDR1 SGHTA, CDR2 FQGNSA. The CDR3 runs 13 residues. Trimming removed 1 base at V and 2 bases at J, with 5 bases between. The CDR3 here is CASSLDVNYGYTF. DNA for the CDR3: TGTGCCAGCAGCTTAGACGTAAACTATGGCTACACCTTC.